These 17 T cell receptor beta chains originate from one sample sequenced in a study of T cell responses to AZD1222 COVID-19 vaccine (dated by TCRdb to about 2021). The receptor library was made with the immunoSEQ multiplex PCR assay. The table was pulled from immuneACCESS by TCRdb, which kept in-frame rearrangements only. Such tables lose some clones; where checked, under half of the loss comes from unresolved V genes, and the rest has no known cause. This sample holds about 120,000 clones; around 93% were observed only once. The ten largest make up about 3.1% of the sample. This sample's time point label indicates: about 28 days (+/-7) after the second vaccine dose. The source material was peripheral blood, sampled 28 days after the second AZD1222 dose. The receptors here all came from an adult who received the AZD1222 COVID-19 vaccine.

The chain couples TRBV28 to TRBJ1-2, with TRBD1 as a possible D gene (6 bases). The germline V gene encodes CDR1 MDHEN and CDR2 SYDVKM. This CDR3 spans 11 amino acids. Trimming pared 2 bases from V and 8 bases from J, leaving 6 bases between. For the CDR3, the DNA is TGTGCCAGCAGTTTAGACAGGGGCTACACCTTC. It is translated as CASSLDRGYTF.

CDR3 protein: CASSQVAGAEYEQYF. The CDR3 nucleotides are TGCGCCAGCAGCCAAGTAGCGGGGGCGGAGTACGAGCAGTACTTC. The chain employs TRBV4-1 and TRBJ2-7, with 9 bases fitting TRBD2. Trimming took 1 base from V and 4 from J; bases not matched to a gene: 5. Germline CDR1 MGHRA, CDR2 YSYEKL. This CDR3 has 15 amino acids.

The rearrangement joins TRBV27 to TRBJ2-1; TRBD1 aligns across 7 bases. After removal of 8 bases from V and 6 bases from J, the junction contained 4 bases not matched to a gene. CDR3 size: 12 residues. Looked up from germline, CDR1 is MNHEY and CDR2 is SMNVEV (reference sequence). The CDR3 DNA sequence: TGTGCCAGCCCCGGACAGGTCAATGAGCAGTTCTTC. Its protein product is CASPGQVNEQFF.

The J gene is TRBJ2-2, the V gene TRBV7-8; 9 bases are a match to TRBD2. Germline V gene lookup returns CDR1 SGHVS and CDR2 FQNEAQ. The CDR3 is 15 amino acids. J was trimmed by 1 base and V by 5 bases; bases with no gene match: 2. CDR3 loop: CASSRTSENTGELFF. The CDR3 DNA reads as TGTGCCAGCAGCCGGACTAGCGAGAACACCGGGGAGCTGTTTTTT.

This chain uses TRBV6-5 with TRBJ1-5; D call uncertain. V was pared by 5 bases and J by 4 bases, with 12 bases between. The CDR3 is 14 amino acids. Germline assignment: CDR1 MNHEY and CDR2 SVGAGI. For the CDR3, the DNA is TGTGCCAGCAGTAGGACTGACTCAAATCAGCCCCAGCATTTT. Its translation: CASSRTDSNQPQHF.

The chain links TRBV19 to TRBJ1-3; no reliable D call. CDR1 and CDR2 (germline): LNHDA, SQIVND (reference sequence). The CDR3 length is 15 residues. Trimming stripped 10 bases from V and 0 bases from J, with 16 bases between. Here the CDR3 reads CATVNPQLSGNTIYF. The CDR3 DNA follows: TGTGCCACCGTTAACCCTCAGCTCTCTGGAAACACCATATATTTT.

This chain joins TRBV19 and TRBJ1-4; TRBD1 might be the D (5 bases). The CDR3 has 14 residues. Germline values: CDR1 LNHDA, CDR2 SQIVND (reference sequence). V dropped 5 bases and J dropped 5 bases, with 12 bases sitting between them. The CDR3 DNA is TGTGCCAGTAGTTCTGGGACGGGAAATGAAAAACTGTTTTTT. It specifies CASSSGTGNEKLFF.

Only one count was recorded for this clone. V and J are TRBV12-3 or TRBV12-4 and TRBJ1-6; possibly TRBD1 for D (6 bases). Trimming took 8 bases from V and 9 from J, leaving 14 bases between them. This CDR3 is 13 amino acids long. CDR3 loop: CASQRQGTSPLHF. The CDR3 bases are TGTGCCAGCCAAAGGCAGGGGACTTCACCCCTCCACTTT.

The table lists this clone with a few counts. This chain uses TRBV14 with TRBJ1-2; TRBD1 matches 11 bases. There are 16 residues in the CDR3. Germline V gene lookup returns CDR1 SGHDN and CDR2 FVKESK. The V and J ends lost 5 bases and 5 bases, in that order; junction bases with no gene match: 10. The chain's CDR3 is CASSNLQGQGDYGYTF. CDR3 coding DNA: TGTGCCAGCAGCAACCTCCAGGGACAGGGGGATTATGGCTACACCTTC.

This clone was counted a single time. The V and J genes are TRBV6-1 and TRBJ2-3, with 8 bases fitting TRBD2. CDR3 length: 16 amino acids. J gave up 2 bases and V 3 bases, and 7 bases lay outside the gene matches. Germline-derived CDR1 and CDR2 are MNHNS and SASEGT. The CDR3, as DNA: TGTGCCAGCAGTGAGAACCCGGGGGGGCCCACAGATACGCAGTATTTT. This encodes CASSENPGGPTDTQYF.

The gene calls are TRBV11-2 and TRBJ1-4; D not certain. CDR3 length: 13 residues. Trimming cost V 7 bases and J 5 bases, with 11 bases left between them. Germline V lookup: CDR1 SGHAT, CDR2 FQNNGV. The CDR3 loop reads CASNTLGNEKLFF. For the CDR3, the DNA is TGTGCCAGCAATACACTTGGCAATGAAAAACTGTTTTTT.

The V gene is TRBV7-9, the J gene TRBJ1-1; D unresolved. V was cut by 1 base and J by 3 bases, with 12 bases left in between. The CDR3 consists of 15 residues. The germline CDR1 and CDR2 sequences are SEHNR and FQNEAQ (reference sequence). The CDR3 is CASSLDAPGDTEAFF. The CDR3 nucleotides read TGTGCCAGCAGCTTAGACGCCCCGGGAGACACTGAAGCTTTCTTT.

This chain uses TRBV2 with TRBJ1-2; no clear D gene. Germline V lookup: CDR1 SNHLY, CDR2 FYNNEI. Trimming cost V 1 base and J 3 bases, with 9 bases left between them. The CDR3 extends over 14 amino acids. This CDR3 is CASSEETGYYGYTF. The DNA for the CDR3 is TGTGCCAGCAGTGAAGAGACGGGTTACTATGGCTACACCTTC.

The chain has TRBV6-5 and TRBJ2-1; TRBD2 matches 10 bases. V lost 4 bases, J lost 4 bases, and 4 bases stayed unmatched. Looked up from germline, CDR1 is MNHEY and CDR2 is SVGAGI. The length of the CDR3 is 15 residues. In DNA form, the CDR3 reads TGTGCCAGCAGTTCCCGGACTAGCGGATACAATGAGCAGTTCTTC. It specifies CASSSRTSGYNEQFF.

The rearrangement joins TRBV30 to TRBJ2-3; 9 nucleotides align to TRBD2. CDR1 and CDR2 from the germline V gene are GTSNPN and SVGIG (reference sequence). Unmatched junction bases numbered 7, after V lost 0 bases and J lost 6 bases. The CDR3 is made up of 15 amino acids. The CDR3 DNA sequence: TGTGCCTGGAGTGTTCTTAGCGGGAGAGAGGATACGCAGTATTTT. As protein: CAWSVLSGREDTQYF.

V usage is TRBV7-9 and J usage is TRBJ2-1, with 7 positions matching TRBD2. V shed 3 bases and J 6 bases; nucleotides not matched to a gene: 8. Germline assignment: CDR1 SEHNR and CDR2 FQNEAQ (reference sequence). This CDR3 spans 15 amino acids. In DNA form, the CDR3 reads TGTGCCAGCAGCTTGGGGAGCGGGATCGGCAATGAGCAGTTCTTC. It translates to CASSLGSGIGNEQFF.

This chain uses TRBV10-2 with TRBJ2-7; tentative D call: TRBD2 (6 bases). CDR1 and CDR2 from the germline V gene are WSHSY and SAAADI. V was clipped by 4 bases and J by 0 bases, with 16 bases between them. The CDR3 covers 16 residues. CDR3 residues: CASSVGSSEDSYEQYF. For the CDR3, the DNA is TGCGCCAGCAGTGTCGGCTCTAGCGAGGACTCCTACGAGCAGTACTTC.